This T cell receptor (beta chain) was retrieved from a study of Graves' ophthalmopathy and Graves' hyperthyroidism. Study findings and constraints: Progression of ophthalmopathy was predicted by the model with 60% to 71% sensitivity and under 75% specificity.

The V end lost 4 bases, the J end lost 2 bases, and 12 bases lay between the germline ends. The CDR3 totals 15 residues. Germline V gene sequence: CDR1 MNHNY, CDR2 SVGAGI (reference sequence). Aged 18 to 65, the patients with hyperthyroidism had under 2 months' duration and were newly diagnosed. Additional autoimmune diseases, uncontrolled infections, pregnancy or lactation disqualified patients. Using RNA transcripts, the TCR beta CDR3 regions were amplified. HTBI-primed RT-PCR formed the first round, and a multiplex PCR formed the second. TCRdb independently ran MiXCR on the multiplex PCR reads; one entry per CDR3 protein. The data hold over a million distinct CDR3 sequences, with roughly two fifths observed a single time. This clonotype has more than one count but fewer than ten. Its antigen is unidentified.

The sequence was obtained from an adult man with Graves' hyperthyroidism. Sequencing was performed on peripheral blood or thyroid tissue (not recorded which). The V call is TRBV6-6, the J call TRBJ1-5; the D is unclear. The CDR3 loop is CASSSLRRGNQPQHF. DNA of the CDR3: TGTGCCAGCAGTTCCCTCCGAAGGGGCAATCAGCCCCAGCATTTT.